This entry concerns a single TCR beta chain. Its antigen is still unknown. The data originate from a study of cytomegalovirus exposure and HLA in healthy donors. Study-wide results and limits: The availability of immune exposure information extended only to CMV serostatus. The authors listed approximately 150 TCR beta chains as cytomegalovirus-associated.

Trimming cost V 2 bases and J 6 bases; bases outside gene matches: 6. In germline, CDR1 is ENHRY, CDR2 SYGVKD. The CDR3 has 14 residues. PCR involved 60 Vbeta and 13 Jbeta primers. Here immunoSEQ multiplex PCR was the method, and the copy in TCRdb shows in-frame clones only, minus some. The table lists around 170,000 clones, more than 60% of them singletons, with around 3.2% in the top ten. This TCR was sampled from a woman aged 50 to 60 in good health and CMV-seropositive. The sample comprised PBMCs. The chain joins TRBV10-3 to TRBJ1-1; 7 bases agree with TRBD1. The CDR3 protein is CAISEDRDIPEAFF. DNA of the CDR3: TGTGCCATCAGTGAGGACAGGGATATACCTGAAGCTTTCTTT.